These 2 T cell receptor beta chains were sequenced from one sample in a study of blood T cells in healthy people across ages (dated by TCRdb to 2013 to 2016). Library creation used 5' RACE. The run used an Illumina HiSeq 2500. A second PCR of about 6 to 12 cycles was performed with a sample-barcoded 5' primer and a J-beta primer mix. Clones were called with MiXCR by TCRdb after fastp trimmed the public reads at Q25, and only in-frame beta chains were retained. Every entry covers one CDR3 protein and lists the most common genes and DNA from its rows. A total of 750,000 to 950,000 distinct CDR3 sequences appear in this sample, approximately 32% of them only once. The ten most abundant clones make up roughly 10% of the sample. The sample was also linked to a second study, of T cells of mothers and their children.

The specimen was blood. Receptor source: a woman in her forties in good health.

There are many counts of this clonotype. This chain uses TRBV3-1 with TRBJ2-1; the match to TRBD2 covers 9 bases. Losses at the gene ends were 1 base for V and 0 bases for J; bases not matched to a gene: 1. CDR3 size: 16 residues. The germline CDR1 and CDR2 sequences are LGHDT and YNNKEL (reference sequence). CDR3 in amino acids: CASSQGSGGSYNEQFF. CDR3 nucleotides: TGTGCCAGCAGCCAAGGTAGCGGGGGCTCCTACAATGAGCAGTTCTTC.

The genes are TRBV18 and TRBJ2-6, with 7 positions matching TRBD2. Germline V gene lookup returns CDR1 KGHSH and CDR2 LQKENI. Trimming took 4 bases from V and 2 from J; bases not matched to a gene: 8. The length of the CDR3 is 17 residues. CDR3 coding DNA: TGTGCCAGCTCACTTACCACCGGGGGGACTGGGGCCAACGTCCTGACTTTC. Translation: CASSLTTGGTGANVLTF.